The clone carrying this TCR beta chain was detected a few times. Its antigen is still unknown. The CDR3 is 14 amino acids. CDR1 and CDR2 (germline): SGDLS, YYNGEE. V lost 0 bases, J lost 0 bases, and 5 bases lay in between. The data belong to a study of cytomegalovirus exposure and HLA in healthy donors. Study conclusions and caveats: Sequencing depth across donors, presence/absence analyses assumed, was roughly uniform. Cytomegalovirus status was reportedly diagnosed by the classifier with high sensitivity and specificity.

60 Vbeta and 13 Jbeta primers were used in PCR. The repertoire was sequenced with immunoSEQ multiplex PCR; TCRdb's copy has only in-frame clones and lacks some. Found here are 100,000 to 140,000 clones, about 72% of them singletons; the top ten hold more than 2%. The sample comprised PBMCs. This chain links TRBV9 with TRBJ2-3; D unresolved. The receptor comes from a man aged 18-30 years in good health and CMV-seronegative. In DNA, the CDR3 is TGTGCCAGCAGCGTAGCCTTTAGCACAGATACGCAGTATTTT. Encoded protein: CASSVAFSTDTQYF.